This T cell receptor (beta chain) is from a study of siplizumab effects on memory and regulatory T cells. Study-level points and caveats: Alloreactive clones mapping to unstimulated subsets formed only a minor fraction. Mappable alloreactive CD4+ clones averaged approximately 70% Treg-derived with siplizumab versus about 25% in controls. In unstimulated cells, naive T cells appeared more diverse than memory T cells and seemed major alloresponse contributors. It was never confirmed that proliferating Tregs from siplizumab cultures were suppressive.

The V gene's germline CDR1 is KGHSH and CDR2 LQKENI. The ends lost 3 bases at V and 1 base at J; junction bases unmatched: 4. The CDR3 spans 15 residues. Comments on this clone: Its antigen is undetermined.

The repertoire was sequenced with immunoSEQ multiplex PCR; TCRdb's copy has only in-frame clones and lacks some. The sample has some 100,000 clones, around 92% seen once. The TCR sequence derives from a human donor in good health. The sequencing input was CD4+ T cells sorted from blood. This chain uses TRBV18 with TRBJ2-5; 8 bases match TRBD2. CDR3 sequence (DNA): TGTGCCAGCTCACCGGTAGCGGGGCTCCAAGAGACCCAGTACTTC. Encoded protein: CASSPVAGLQETQYF.